This TCR beta chain appears in the sequencing data of a study of cytomegalovirus exposure and HLA in healthy donors. The germline V and J ends were trimmed by 1 base and 6 bases, with 10 bases remaining between them. Looked up from germline, CDR1 is SGHVS and CDR2 is FQNEAQ. The CDR3 spans 13 residues. 13 Jbeta primers and 60 Vbeta primers were used for the PCR. Here immunoSEQ multiplex PCR was the method, and the copy in TCRdb shows in-frame clones only, minus some. The sample lists about 120,000 clones; roughly three fifths were seen once. Source material: PBMCs. The chain couples TRBV7-8 to TRBJ2-7, with a possible D match to TRBD2 (5 bases). The sequence came from a woman between 40 and 50 years old in good health and CMV-seropositive. CDR3 sequence (DNA): TGTGCCAGCAGCTTAGTTCCAAGCGGCGAGCAGTACTTC. Protein: CASSLVPSGEQYF. Full variable domain (missing parts from reference TRBV7-8 and TRBJ2-7): GAGVSQSPRYKVAKRGQDVALRCDPISGHVSLFWYQQALGQGPEFLTYFQNEAQLDKSGLPSDRFFAERPEGSVSTLKIQRTQQEDSAVYLCASSLVPSGEQYFGPGTRLTVT.